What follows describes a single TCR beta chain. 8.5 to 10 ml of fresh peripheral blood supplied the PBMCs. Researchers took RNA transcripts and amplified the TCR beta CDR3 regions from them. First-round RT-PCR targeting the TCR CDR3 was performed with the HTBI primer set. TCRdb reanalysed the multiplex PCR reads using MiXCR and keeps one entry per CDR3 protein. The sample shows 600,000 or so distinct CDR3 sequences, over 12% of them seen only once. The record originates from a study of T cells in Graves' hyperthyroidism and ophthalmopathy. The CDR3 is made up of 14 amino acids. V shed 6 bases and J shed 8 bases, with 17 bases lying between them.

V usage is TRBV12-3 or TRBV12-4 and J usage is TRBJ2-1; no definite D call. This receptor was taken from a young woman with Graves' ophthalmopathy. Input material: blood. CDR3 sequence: CASSHTPRPHEQFF. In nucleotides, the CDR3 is TGTGCCAGCAGCCACACGCCGCGGCCGCATGAGCAGTTCTTC.